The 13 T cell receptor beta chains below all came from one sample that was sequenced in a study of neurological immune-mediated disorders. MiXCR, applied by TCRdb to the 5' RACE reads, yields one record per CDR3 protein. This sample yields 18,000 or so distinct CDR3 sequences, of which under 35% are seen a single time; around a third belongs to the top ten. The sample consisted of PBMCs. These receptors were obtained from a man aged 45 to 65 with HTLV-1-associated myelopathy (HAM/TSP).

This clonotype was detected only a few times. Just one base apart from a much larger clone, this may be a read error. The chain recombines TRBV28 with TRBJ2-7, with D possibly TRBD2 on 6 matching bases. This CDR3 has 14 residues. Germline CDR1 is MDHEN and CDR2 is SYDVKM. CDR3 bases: TGTGCCAGCACCCCAGGCGGGGAAAACTACGAGCAGAACTTC. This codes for CASTPGGENYEQNF.

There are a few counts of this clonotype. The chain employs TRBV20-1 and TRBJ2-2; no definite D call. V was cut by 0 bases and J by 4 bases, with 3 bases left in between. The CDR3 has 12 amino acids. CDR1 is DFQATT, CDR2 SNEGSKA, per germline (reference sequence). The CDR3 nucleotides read TGCAGTGCTAGAGACGGCACCGGGGAGCTGTTTTTT. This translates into CSARDGTGELFF.

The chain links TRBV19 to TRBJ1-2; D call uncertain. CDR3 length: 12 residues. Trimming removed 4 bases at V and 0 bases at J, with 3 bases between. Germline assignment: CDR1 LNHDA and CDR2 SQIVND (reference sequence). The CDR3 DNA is TGTGCCAGTAGTAGTACTAACTATGGCTACACCTTC. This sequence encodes CASSSTNYGYTF. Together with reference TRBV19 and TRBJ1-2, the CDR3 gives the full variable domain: DGGITQSPKYLFRKEGQNVTLSCEQNLNHDAMYWYRQDPGQGLRLIYYSQIVNDFQKGDIAEGYSVSREKKESFPLTVTSAQKNPTAFYLCASSSTNYGYTFGSGTRLTVV.

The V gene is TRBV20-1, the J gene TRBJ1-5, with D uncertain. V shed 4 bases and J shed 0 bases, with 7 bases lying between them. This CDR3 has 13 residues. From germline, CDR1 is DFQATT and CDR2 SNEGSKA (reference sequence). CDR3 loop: CSATGYSNQPQHF. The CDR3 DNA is TGCAGTGCTACTGGGTATAGCAATCAGCCCCAGCATTTT.

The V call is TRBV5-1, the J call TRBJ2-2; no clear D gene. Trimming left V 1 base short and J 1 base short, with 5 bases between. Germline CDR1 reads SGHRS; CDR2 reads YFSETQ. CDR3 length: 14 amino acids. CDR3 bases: TGCGCCAGCAGCTTGATGAAGAACACCGGGGAGCTGTTTTTT. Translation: CASSLMKNTGELFF.

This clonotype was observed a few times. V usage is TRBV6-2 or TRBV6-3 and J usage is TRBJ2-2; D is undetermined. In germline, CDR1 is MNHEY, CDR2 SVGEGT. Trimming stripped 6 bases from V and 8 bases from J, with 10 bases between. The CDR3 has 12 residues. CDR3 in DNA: TGTGCCAGCAGGGTTTTGGAGGGGGAGCTGTTTTTT. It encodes CASRVLEGELFF.

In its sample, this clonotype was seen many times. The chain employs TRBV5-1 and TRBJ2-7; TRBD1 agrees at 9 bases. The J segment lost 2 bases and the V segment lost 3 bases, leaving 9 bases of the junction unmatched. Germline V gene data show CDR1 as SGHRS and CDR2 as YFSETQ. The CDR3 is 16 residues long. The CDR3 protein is CASSSGRRQGAYEQYF. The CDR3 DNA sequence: TGCGCCAGCAGCTCCGGGCGTCGACAGGGGGCCTACGAGCAGTACTTC.

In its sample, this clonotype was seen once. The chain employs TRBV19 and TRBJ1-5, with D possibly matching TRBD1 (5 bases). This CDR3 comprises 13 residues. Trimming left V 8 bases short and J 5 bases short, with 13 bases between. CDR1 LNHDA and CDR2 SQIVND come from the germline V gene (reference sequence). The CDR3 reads CASWGRVHQPQHF. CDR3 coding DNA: TGTGCCAGTTGGGGCAGGGTCCATCAGCCCCAGCATTTT.

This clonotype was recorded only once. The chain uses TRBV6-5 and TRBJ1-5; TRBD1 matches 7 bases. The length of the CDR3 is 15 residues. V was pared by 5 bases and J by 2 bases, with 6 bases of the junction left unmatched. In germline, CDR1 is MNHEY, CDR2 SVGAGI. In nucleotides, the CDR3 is TGTGCCAGCAGTGCAAAGACAGGGTGCAATCAGCCCCAGCATTTT. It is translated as CASSAKTGCNQPQHF.

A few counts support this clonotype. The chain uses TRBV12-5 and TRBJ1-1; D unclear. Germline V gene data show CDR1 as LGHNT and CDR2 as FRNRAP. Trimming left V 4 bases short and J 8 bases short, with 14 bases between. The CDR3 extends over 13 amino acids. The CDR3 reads CASGSPIIREAFF. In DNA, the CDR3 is TGTGCTAGTGGTTCCCCCATCATCAGGGAAGCTTTCTTT.

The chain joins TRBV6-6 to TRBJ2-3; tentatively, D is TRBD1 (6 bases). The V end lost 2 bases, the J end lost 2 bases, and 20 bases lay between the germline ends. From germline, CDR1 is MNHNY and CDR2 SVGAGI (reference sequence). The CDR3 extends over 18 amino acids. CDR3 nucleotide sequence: TGTGCCAGCAGTTACCCCGGGACATCTGGGGTTAACACAGATACGCAGTATTTT. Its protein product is CASSYPGTSGVNTDTQYF.

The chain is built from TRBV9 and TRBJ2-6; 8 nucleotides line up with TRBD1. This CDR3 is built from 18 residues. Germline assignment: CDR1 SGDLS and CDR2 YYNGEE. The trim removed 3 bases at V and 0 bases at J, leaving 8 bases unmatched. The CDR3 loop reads CASSAHGQGGSGANVLTF. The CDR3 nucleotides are TGTGCCAGCAGCGCCCATGGACAGGGCGGCTCTGGGGCCAACGTCCTGACTTTC.

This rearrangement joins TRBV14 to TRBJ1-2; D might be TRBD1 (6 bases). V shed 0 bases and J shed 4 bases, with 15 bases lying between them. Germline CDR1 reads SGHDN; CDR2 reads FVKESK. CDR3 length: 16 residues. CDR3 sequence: CASSQDSTGSFYGYTF. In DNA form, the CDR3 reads TGTGCCAGCAGCCAAGACTCGACAGGAAGTTTCTATGGCTACACCTTC.